Below, 20 T cell receptor beta chains from the same sample are listed, as sequenced in a study of human T cells and chemical hapten exposure. Specified time point: healthy volunteer bleed at 2 weeks. Unfractionated whole blood yielded the extracted total RNA. TCRdb recomputed calls from the RACE reads with MiXCR, one row per CDR3 protein. The sample lists about 130,000 distinct CDR3 sequences; about 8.2% were seen once. Sequenced material: whole blood. All receptors come from a male donor in good health. Some clones in this sample may be carry-over from other donors' samples.

In DNA, the CDR3 is TGTGCCATTCGGGGGGCAAGCTCCTACGAGCAGTACTTC. Its protein product is CAIRGASSYEQYF. This chain connects TRBV7-9 to TRBJ2-7; D might be TRBD2 (7 bases). CDR3 length equals 13 residues. Trimming removed 10 bases at V and 0 bases at J, with 13 bases between. The germline CDR1 and CDR2 sequences are SEHNR and FQNEAQ (reference sequence). The full variable domain, in which reference TRBV7-9 and TRBJ2-7 provide the parts outside the CDR3, is DTGVSQNPRHKITKRGQNVTFRCDPISEHNRLYWYRQTLGQGPEFLTYFQNEAQLEKSRLLSDRFSAERPKGSFSTLEIQRTEQGDSAMYLCAIRGASSYEQYFGPGTRLTVT.

This clonotype was counted between two and nine times. The rearrangement joins TRBV4-1 to TRBJ2-1; 9 bases agree with TRBD2. From germline, CDR1 is MGHRA and CDR2 YSYEKL. This CDR3 comprises 15 residues. With 7 bases clipped from V and 4 bases from J, the junction kept 8 bases outside the gene matches. The CDR3 sequence is CASTTLTSGYNEQFF. CDR3 coding DNA: TGCGCCAGCACCACGCTGACTAGCGGATACAATGAGCAGTTCTTC.

This clonotype was observed at least ten times. The rearrangement uses TRBV20-1 and TRBJ2-3; possibly TRBD1 or TRBD2 for D (5 bases each). Germline CDR1 DFQATT, CDR2 SNEGSKA (reference sequence). The CDR3 runs 17 residues. With 0 bases removed from V and 1 base from J, the gap between germline ends came to 17 bases. This CDR3 reads CSARDWRTGGGTDTQYF. The CDR3 DNA reads as TGCAGTGCTAGAGATTGGAGAACTGGGGGAGGCACAGATACGCAGTATTTT.

This clonotype was recorded at least ten times. CDR3 in DNA: TGTGCCAGCAGTTTATACAGGAATGAGCAGTTCTTC. This translates into CASSLYRNEQFF. The rearrangement joins TRBV12-3 or TRBV12-4 to TRBJ2-1; TRBD1 might be the D (5 bases). V was clipped by 2 bases and J by 7 bases, with 6 bases between them. The CDR3 spans 12 residues.

This clonotype was observed a few times. The rearrangement joins TRBV20-1 to TRBJ1-5; TRBD1 might be the D (6 bases). Trimming cost V 5 bases and J 3 bases, with 11 bases left between them. The CDR3 sequence is 13 residues long. Germline-derived CDR1 and CDR2 are DFQATT and SNEGSKA (reference sequence). CDR3 bases: TGCAGTGCTCGCGACAGGAACAATCAGCCCCAGCATTTT. Its protein product is CSARDRNNQPQHF.

This rearrangement joins TRBV7-9 to TRBJ1-2; the match to TRBD1 covers 7 bases. The CDR3 loop spans 14 amino acids. V lost 5 bases to trimming and J lost 7 bases; unmatched junction nucleotides: 10. Germline CDR1 and CDR2: SEHNR and FQNEAQ (reference sequence). CDR3 nucleotide sequence: TGTGCCAGCAGCCCGGGACAGAAGACGAGTGGCTACACCTTC. Its protein is CASSPGQKTSGYTF.

This clonotype was observed many times. The chain employs TRBV5-4 and TRBJ2-5, with D perhaps assigned TRBD1 or TRBD2 (5 bases each). The CDR3 length is 14 residues. Germline values: CDR1 SGHNT, CDR2 YYREEE (reference sequence). Trimming shortened V by 4 bases and J by 5 bases, and 15 bases separated the two germline ends. CDR3 coding DNA: TGTGCCAGCAGCCGGCGTGGGGACGGGGAGACCCAGTACTTC. Protein product: CASSRRGDGETQYF.

This clonotype turned up a few times. The chain employs TRBV27 and TRBJ2-1; 9 bases align to TRBD2. The CDR3 consists of 15 residues. CDR1 and CDR2 from the germline V gene are MNHEY and SMNVEV (reference sequence). The V gene end was trimmed by 8 bases and the J gene end by 2 bases; junction bases not matched to a gene: 7. CDR3 in amino acids: CASQGREGPYNEQFF. The CDR3 nucleotides are TGTGCCAGCCAAGGGCGGGAGGGCCCCTACAATGAGCAGTTCTTC.

The chain carries TRBV4-3 and TRBJ2-2, with TRBD2 as a possible D gene (5 bases). Germline CDR1 is LGHNA and CDR2 is YSLEER. This CDR3 has 17 amino acids. The V and J ends lost 0 bases and 7 bases respectively, with 18 bases between them. The CDR3 here is CASSQDLARGGIGELFF. The CDR3 DNA reads TGCGCCAGCAGCCAAGATCTTGCACGGGGTGGCATCGGGGAGCTGTTTTTT.

The chain links TRBV18 to TRBJ1-5; D is unclear. Trimming removed 3 bases from V and 1 base from J, with 7 bases in between. The CDR3 has 14 residues. Germline CDR1 is KGHSH and CDR2 is LQKENI. CDR3 bases: TGTGCCAGCTCACCCGGTATGAGCAATCAGCCCCAGCATTTT. Protein: CASSPGMSNQPQHF.

This clonotype has a count of ten or more. The J gene is TRBJ1-1, the V gene TRBV6-5, with a possible D match to TRBD1 (5 bases). The germline V gene encodes CDR1 MNHEY and CDR2 SVGAGI. The CDR3 is 14 residues long. Trimming took 7 bases from V and 0 from J, leaving 12 bases between them. CDR3 DNA: TGTGCCAGCAACAAACAGGTGATGAACACTGAAGCTTTCTTT. This encodes CASNKQVMNTEAFF.

This clonotype has at least ten counts. The chain employs TRBV5-1 and TRBJ1-1, with D unresolved. The germline V and J ends were trimmed by 0 bases and 1 base, with 10 bases remaining between them. The CDR3 runs 15 residues. Germline CDR1 SGHRS, CDR2 YFSETQ. The CDR3 loop is CASSLEAAGNTEAFF. For the CDR3, the DNA is TGCGCCAGCAGCTTGGAAGCGGCGGGGAACACTGAAGCTTTCTTT.

J is TRBJ2-1 and V is TRBV5-4, with 11 positions matching TRBD2. The CDR3 has 16 amino acids. With V trimmed by 2 bases and J by 4 bases, 5 bases remained unmatched. Germline V lookup: CDR1 SGHNT, CDR2 YYREEE (reference sequence). CDR3 protein: CASSFSGGAPYNEQFF. The CDR3 region has the DNA TGTGCCAGCAGCTTTAGCGGGGGGGCCCCTTACAATGAGCAGTTCTTC. Combining the CDR3 with reference TRBV5-4 and TRBJ2-1 gives the whole variable domain ETGVTQSPTHLIKTRGQQVTLRCSSQSGHNTVSWYQQALGQGPQFIFQYYREEENGRGNFPPRFSGLQFPNYSSELNVNALELDDSALYLCASSFSGGAPYNEQFFGPGTRLTVL.

This clonotype has more than one count but fewer than ten. The CDR3 protein is CASSPRPSVEGTGELFF. The CDR3 region has the DNA TGTGCCAGCAGCCCTAGGCCCTCGGTGGAGGGAACCGGGGAGCTGTTTTTT. The gene calls are TRBV7-8 and TRBJ2-2; a possible D gene is TRBD2 (6 bases). This CDR3 has 17 amino acids. CDR1 and CDR2 from the germline V gene are SGHVS and FQNEAQ. V lost 5 bases, J lost 5 bases, and 21 bases lay in between.

This clonotype was seen a few times. V usage is TRBV20-1 and J usage is TRBJ2-7; D possibly corresponds to TRBD1 (7 bases). Per germline, CDR1 DFQATT and CDR2 SNEGSKA (reference sequence). V lost 3 bases and J lost 0, with 18 bases in between. CDR3 size: 16 residues. The CDR3 DNA sequence: TGCAGTGCTAGGGGACTGGGCGACAGGGCCTCCTACGAGCAGTACTTC. The encoded protein is CSARGLGDRASYEQYF.

This clonotype was seen only a few times. The chain joins TRBV7-9 to TRBJ1-3; possible D gene TRBD1, 5 bases. The V and J ends lost 5 bases and 0 bases respectively, with 11 bases between them. Germline loops: CDR1 SEHNR, CDR2 FQNEAQ (reference sequence). The CDR3 consists of 15 residues. This CDR3 is CASSGTGDSGNTIYF. The CDR3 DNA sequence: TGTGCCAGCAGCGGCACAGGAGACTCTGGAAACACCATATATTTT. Using reference TRBV7-9 and TRBJ1-3 for the parts outside the CDR3, the full variable domain is DTGVSQNPRHKITKRGQNVTFRCDPISEHNRLYWYRQTLGQGPEFLTYFQNEAQLEKSRLLSDRFSAERPKGSFSTLEIQRTEQGDSAMYLCASSGTGDSGNTIYFGEGSWLTVV.

This clonotype was counted a few times. This chain connects TRBV6-5 to TRBJ1-6, with a possible D match to TRBD1 (6 bases). Trimming cost V 2 bases and J 7 bases, with 12 bases left between them. The CDR3 spans 15 residues. Germline CDR1 MNHEY, CDR2 SVGAGI. The CDR3 DNA follows: TGTGCCAGCAGTTACGAAGGGGGAGAGAATTCACCCCTCCACTTT. This encodes CASSYEGGENSPLHF.

This clonotype has only a few counts. This rearrangement joins TRBV5-1 to TRBJ1-2, with D hard to call. Germline V gene data show CDR1 as SGHRS and CDR2 as YFSETQ. V lost 0 bases to trimming and J lost 4 bases, with 13 bases between them. The CDR3 loop spans 15 amino acids. The CDR3 loop reads CASSLAIETFYGYTF. CDR3 DNA: TGCGCCAGCAGCTTGGCCATAGAGACTTTCTATGGCTACACCTTC.

As for this clonotype: Being one base from a much bigger clone, this may be a read error. Without the conserved terminal phenylalanine or tryptophan, this CDR3 likely stems from a read error. This chain joins TRBV7-9 and TRBJ1-4, with a weak D call TRBD1 (5 bases). The CDR3 is 16 amino acids. Deletions cut 7 bases from V and 3 bases from J, with 18 bases between. Germline V CDR1 and CDR2: SEHNR, FQNEAQ (reference sequence). As DNA, the CDR3 is TGTGCCAGCATCGCCACCATTGACAGTTCTAATGAAAAACTGTTTTCT. This sequence encodes CASIATIDSSNEKLFS.

This clonotype came up a few times. V is TRBV19 and J is TRBJ2-7; D assignment may be TRBD1 or TRBD2 (5 bases each). V shed 2 bases and J shed 0 bases, with 11 bases lying between them. The CDR3 covers 15 residues. Germline V gives CDR1 LNHDA, CDR2 SQIVND (reference sequence). CDR3 sequence: CASSIMMGDSYEQYF. The CDR3 DNA is TGTGCCAGTAGTATAATGATGGGGGACTCCTACGAGCAGTACTTC.